These 13 T cell receptor beta chains originate from one sample sequenced in a study of T cells in Graves' hyperthyroidism and ophthalmopathy. Amplified TCR beta CDR3 regions derived from RNA transcripts. The HTBI primer set drove a first-round RT-PCR of the TCR CDR3. TCRdb recomputed calls from the multiplex PCR reads with MiXCR, one row per CDR3 protein. The sample includes about 480,000 distinct CDR3 sequences, approximately 15% of them seen just once. Material for sequencing was blood. The receptors derive from a young woman with Graves' hyperthyroidism.

The rearrangement uses TRBV4-1 and TRBJ1-1; tentatively, D is TRBD1 (6 bases). V was cut by 0 bases and J by 5 bases, with 13 bases left in between. The length of the CDR3 is 15 residues. The germline V gene encodes CDR1 MGHRA and CDR2 YSYEKL. CDR3 protein: CASSQDEGDGTEAFF. The CDR3 DNA reads as TGCGCCAGCAGCCAAGATGAGGGGGACGGGACTGAAGCTTTCTTT.

Many counts were recorded for this clonotype. This chain connects TRBV11-1 to TRBJ2-7, with D maybe TRBD1 (5 bases). There are 14 residues in the CDR3. Trimming took off 5 bases at V and 5 bases at J, with 16 bases between the two ends. Germline V gene lookup returns CDR1 SGHAT and CDR2 FQDESV (reference sequence). CDR3 sequence: CASSPGRLGNEQYF. The DNA of the CDR3 is TGTGCCAGCAGCCCAGGGCGCCTTGGGAACGAGCAGTACTTC.

This clonotype was counted many times. This chain joins TRBV7-3 and TRBJ2-1; the D is unclear. V dropped 3 bases and J dropped 6 bases, with 18 bases sitting between them. The germline V gene has CDR1 SGHTA and CDR2 FQGTGA. The CDR3 totals 16 residues. CDR3 DNA: TGTGCCAGCAGCTTTCGAAAAACCGTTCCGCTCAATGAGCAGTTCTTC. Translation gives CASSFRKTVPLNEQFF.

The V gene is TRBV5-8, the J gene TRBJ1-1; TRBD1 agrees at 10 bases. The CDR3 has 17 residues. Unmatched junction bases numbered 6, after V lost 1 base and J lost 0 bases. Per germline, CDR1 SGHTS and CDR2 YDEGEE. DNA of the CDR3: TGTGCCAGCAGCTTGTGGGGGACAGGGGTGATGAACACTGAAGCTTTCTTT. This gives the protein CASSLWGTGVMNTEAFF.

CDR3 coding DNA: TGTGCCAGCTCTCGGGAGGTAGCGGGAGTAGAGACCCAGTACTTC. It translates to CASSREVAGVETQYF. The chain is built from TRBV13 and TRBJ2-5, with 9 nucleotides matching TRBD2. The CDR3 contains 15 residues. V gave up 8 bases and J gave up 4 bases; unmatched junction bases: 11. Germline CDR1 and CDR2: PRHDT and FYEKMQ (reference sequence).

This clonotype was seen at least ten times. The junction shows a germline mismatch at one end, possibly a read error. The rearrangement links TRBV7-7 to TRBJ2-7; D not certain. Germline CDR1 and CDR2: SSHAT and FNYEAQ (reference sequence). CDR3 length: 14 amino acids. The CDR3 DNA sequence: TGTGCTAGCAGCCCGCACCCGAGCTCCTACGAGCAGTACTTC. Its protein product is CASSPHPSSYEQYF.

This clonotype has ten or more counts. The rearrangement uses TRBV18 and TRBJ2-2; 7 bases align to TRBD2. J gave up 0 bases and V 4 bases, and 11 bases lay outside the gene matches. Germline values: CDR1 KGHSH, CDR2 LQKENI. The CDR3 runs 18 residues. This chain's CDR3 is CASSQAASGAANTGELFF. The CDR3 nucleotides are TGTGCCAGCTCACAAGCGGCTAGCGGTGCCGCGAACACCGGGGAGCTGTTTTTT.

This clonotype showed up many times. The V gene is TRBV12-3 or TRBV12-4, the J gene TRBJ1-4; tentative D call: TRBD1 (5 bases). This CDR3 has 16 residues. Trimming cost V 6 bases and J 2 bases, with 16 bases left between them. This CDR3 reads CASSQQVPQTNEKLFF. CDR3 nucleotide sequence: TGTGCCAGCAGCCAACAGGTCCCGCAGACTAATGAAAAACTGTTTTTT.

This clonotype was seen ten or more times. In DNA, the CDR3 is TGTGCCAGTAGTAGTGGGACAGGTTCGAACACCGGGGAGCTGTTTTTT. Translation: CASSSGTGSNTGELFF. V and J are TRBV19 and TRBJ2-2; 8 nucleotides line up with TRBD1. Trimming at V came to 4 bases and at J to 0 bases, leaving 4 bases not matched to a gene. The CDR3 contains 16 residues. Germline CDR1 and CDR2: LNHDA and SQIVND (reference sequence).

This clonotype has a count of ten or more. This chain uses TRBV6-1 with TRBJ2-1; weak D call: TRBD2 (5 bases). V was cut by 10 bases and J by 4 bases, with 20 bases left in between. In germline, CDR1 is MNHNS, CDR2 SASEGT. The CDR3 is 15 amino acids. Here the CDR3 reads CAIYPDNTGYNEQFF. CDR3 DNA: TGTGCCATCTACCCCGATAACACGGGGTACAATGAGCAGTTCTTC.

In this sample, this clonotype turned up many times. The chain carries TRBV6-1 and TRBJ1-2; 7 bases line up with TRBD1. This CDR3 has 16 amino acids. Losses at the gene ends were 6 bases for V and 3 bases for J; bases not matched to a gene: 13. CDR1 and CDR2 from the germline V gene are MNHNS and SASEGT. CDR3: CASSSAGTENYYGYTF. DNA of the CDR3: TGTGCCAGCAGCTCGGCCGGGACAGAAAACTACTATGGCTACACCTTC.

This clonotype has at least ten counts. The chain couples TRBV11-2 to TRBJ2-3, with 9 bases that match TRBD1. There are 15 residues in the CDR3. Germline V gene data show CDR1 as SGHAT and CDR2 as FQNNGV. V was clipped by 4 bases and J by 5 bases; unmatched bases: 7. CDR3 in DNA: TGTGCCAGCAGCTCCGGGGACAGGGCAAAAGATACGCAGTATTTT. Translated: CASSSGDRAKDTQYF.

At least ten counts were recorded for this clonotype. J is TRBJ1-2 and V is TRBV20-1; the D gene is possibly TRBD1 (6 bases). The germline V gene encodes CDR1 DFQATT and CDR2 SNEGSKA (reference sequence). The germline V and J ends were trimmed by 5 bases and 5 bases, with 15 bases remaining between them. The CDR3 is made up of 13 amino acids. The CDR3 sequence is CSAEDQGRYGYTF. DNA for the CDR3: TGCAGTGCTGAAGACCAGGGGCGATATGGCTACACCTTC.